One and the same sample provided the 3 T cell receptor beta chains below, sequenced in a study of vaccination effects on CD4 cells after COVID-19. Using immunoSEQ multiplex PCR, the repertoire was profiled, and TCRdb retains in-frame clones only, with some absent. The data show 30,000 to 40,000 clones, with over 80% seen just once and 2.9% held by the top ten. Once cultured for nine to ten days, the cells underwent separation to obtain CD4+ T cells. These receptors lack a known antigen. This specimen consisted of CD4+ T cells from PBMCs cultured without peptide, obtained before COVID-19 vaccination. These receptors were taken from a human donor who received a COVID-19 vaccine.

This chain links TRBV14 with TRBJ1-4; D unresolved. The CDR3 is 13 residues long. The V end was cut by 0 bases, the J end by 8 bases, with 7 bases between. Per germline, CDR1 SGHDN and CDR2 FVKESK. The CDR3 DNA is TGTGCCAGCAGCCAAGATTTTGGAGAAAAACTGTTTTTT. It encodes CASSQDFGEKLFF.

The chain recombines TRBV27 with TRBJ1-3; D gene ambiguous. This CDR3 spans 14 amino acids. Trimming took 2 bases from V and 0 from J, leaving 5 bases between them. In germline, CDR1 is MNHEY, CDR2 SMNVEV (reference sequence). This CDR3 reads CASSLGHSGNTIYF. DNA for the CDR3: TGTGCCAGCAGTTTAGGCCACTCTGGAAACACCATATATTTT.

The V gene is TRBV29-1, the J gene TRBJ1-2, with 8 positions matching TRBD1. CDR1 and CDR2 (germline): SQVTM, ANQGSEA. Trimming took 1 base from V and 8 from J; bases not matched to a gene: 6. The CDR3 loop spans 13 amino acids. The CDR3 DNA sequence: TGCAGCGTTGAAGGTCAGGGGGCTTGGGGCTACACCTTC. The encoded protein is CSVEGQGAWGYTF.